This T cell receptor beta chain came from a study of cytomegalovirus exposure and HLA in healthy donors. Study at large: Falling in the Caucasian-associated ancestry cluster were 81% of some 400 genotyped donors.

Points on this clone: The antigen is not known.

The PCR had 60 Vbeta and 13 Jbeta primers. TCRdb's copy holds only in-frame clones and misses some; the assay was immunoSEQ multiplex PCR. The data hold 100,000 to 120,000 clones, with about 80% observed a single time. General observations from the study: TCR beta V- and J-gene trimming was later associated with a missense DCLRE1C variant.

Healthy bone marrow donors made up the cohort. The V and J ends lost 6 bases and 0 bases, in that order; junction bases with no gene match: 23. In germline, CDR1 is SGDLS, CDR2 YYNGEE. The CDR3 is made up of 22 amino acids. The source material was PBMCs. J is TRBJ2-6 and V is TRBV9; TRBD2 matches at 8 bases. The TCR was taken from a man aged 25 to 45 in good health and CMV-seronegative. CDR3 coding DNA: TGTGCCAGCAACGCCAATCTCATCGGGGGGGACGGCCGAAACTCTGGGGCCAACGTCCTGACTTTC. Translated: CASNANLIGGDGRNSGANVLTF.